The next 14 T cell receptor beta chains were all read from a single sample in a study of blood T cell repertoires in COVID-19. Produced via immunoSEQ multiplex PCR; TCRdb's table is partial and in-frame only. The sample holds around 60,000 clones, about 91% seen once. Material: peripheral blood. The receptors stem from a man aged 55 to 70 with acute or convalescent COVID-19.

The chain is built from TRBV5-5 and TRBJ2-7, with D hard to call. V lost 2 bases and J lost 3, with 9 bases in between. There are 13 residues in the CDR3. Germline values: CDR1 SGHKS, CDR2 YYEKEE (reference sequence). The CDR3 protein is CASSFSYLYEQYF. The CDR3 bases are TGTGCCAGCAGCTTCTCCTACCTCTACGAGCAGTACTTC.

The chain recombines TRBV7-8 with TRBJ1-1; D perhaps matches TRBD1 (5 bases). The CDR3 has 15 amino acids. Between the trimmed V and J ends, which lost 5 bases and 0 bases, there was a span of 13 bases. Germline V gene data show CDR1 as SGHVS and CDR2 as FQNEAQ. For the CDR3, the DNA is TGTGCCAGCAGCGAACCCGGGACTGTGAACACTGAAGCTTTCTTT. This sequence encodes CASSEPGTVNTEAFF.

The chain is built from TRBV6-5 and TRBJ1-2; TRBD1 is a possible D gene (5 bases). CDR3 length: 13 amino acids. Looked up from germline, CDR1 is MNHEY and CDR2 is SVGAGI. Deletions cut 7 bases from V and 4 bases from J, with 13 bases between. CDR3 DNA: TGTGCCAGCACGGGCAGGGTCGCCTATGGCTACACCTTC. Protein sequence: CASTGRVAYGYTF.

In DNA, the CDR3 is TGTGCCAGCAGTGCATCGCACCCCGGACTGGGGAACACCATATATTTT. It is translated as CASSASHPGLGNTIYF. The rearrangement joins TRBV27 to TRBJ1-3; D gene uncertain. V was trimmed by 5 bases and J by 7 bases, leaving 21 bases between them. The CDR3 has 16 amino acids. The germline V gene encodes CDR1 MNHEY and CDR2 SMNVEV (reference sequence).

The V gene is TRBV28, the J gene TRBJ1-5; D is uncertain. Germline V gene data show CDR1 as MDHEN and CDR2 as SYDVKM. The V end was cut by 6 bases, the J end by 7 bases, with 10 bases between. The CDR3 runs 12 residues. The CDR3 region is CASSSGGQPQHF. In DNA, the CDR3 is TGTGCCAGCAGCTCGGGTGGGCAGCCCCAGCATTTT.

For the CDR3, the DNA is TGTGCCATCAGTGAGCCAGAGACAGAGAGGACTGAAGCTTTCTTT. This encodes CAISEPETERTEAFF. The V gene is TRBV10-3, the J gene TRBJ1-1, with D possibly being TRBD1 (5 bases). Germline values: CDR1 ENHRY, CDR2 SYGVKD. The CDR3 covers 15 residues. V was shortened by 2 bases and J by 5 bases, with 15 bases between the two germline ends.

This chain links TRBV30 with TRBJ1-4, with 8 nucleotides matching TRBD1. Trimming cost V 6 bases and J 7 bases; bases outside gene matches: 7. The CDR3 has 13 residues. In germline, CDR1 is GTSNPN, CDR2 SVGIG (reference sequence). The CDR3 here is CACEQGGGEKLFF. CDR3 in DNA: TGTGCCTGTGAACAGGGGGGCGGTGAAAAACTGTTTTTT.

This chain links TRBV6-6 with TRBJ2-3; TRBD2 matches at 8 bases. V gave up 9 bases and J gave up 3 bases; unmatched junction bases: 11. CDR3 size: 15 residues. Per the germline V gene, CDR1 is MNHNY and CDR2 is SVGAGI (reference sequence). In DNA, the CDR3 is TGTGCCAGTACCCCGGGACTAGGGTCGACAGATACGCAGTATTTT. As protein: CASTPGLGSTDTQYF.

The sample holds one count of this clone. The rearrangement joins TRBV11-2 to TRBJ2-1; 8 nucleotides match TRBD2. CDR1 and CDR2 from the germline V gene are SGHAT and FQNNGV. J gave up 5 bases and V 5 bases, and 5 bases lay outside the gene matches. This CDR3 comprises 14 residues. This CDR3 reads CASSPRGGDNEQFF. The CDR3, as DNA: TGTGCCAGCAGCCCTCGGGGGGGGGACAATGAGCAGTTCTTC.

The chain joins TRBV6-4 to TRBJ2-3; the match to TRBD2 covers 11 bases. The germline V gene has CDR1 MRHNA and CDR2 SNTAGT. The V segment lost 4 bases and the J segment 3 bases; nucleotides outside the gene matches: 9. The CDR3 consists of 17 residues. The CDR3 DNA follows: TGTGCCAGCAGTGTCATAGCGGGAGGGGGAACGACAGATACGCAGTATTTT. Translation: CASSVIAGGGTTDTQYF.

The chain combines TRBV5-1 with TRBJ1-2; no definite D call. The ends were cut back, 4 bases at V and 3 bases at J, with 19 bases in the middle. The germline CDR1 and CDR2 sequences are SGHRS and YFSETQ. This CDR3 has 16 amino acids. CDR3 DNA: TGCGCCAGCAGCCCCCGTCCTGCCGCGGCAGACTATGGCTACACCTTC. Translating it yields CASSPRPAAADYGYTF.

The gene calls are TRBV27 and TRBJ2-1; TRBD2 matches 15 bases. The V segment lost 5 bases and the J segment 7 bases; nucleotides outside the gene matches: 3. The CDR3 is 15 amino acids. Germline-derived CDR1 and CDR2 are MNHEY and SMNVEV (reference sequence). In DNA, the CDR3 is TGTGCCAGCAGTCGGACTAGCGGGAGGGTTAATGAGCAGTTCTTC. It specifies CASSRTSGRVNEQFF.

The chain recombines TRBV11-3 with TRBJ2-3, with 15 bases identical to TRBD2. The J segment lost 7 bases and the V segment lost 5 bases, leaving 4 bases of the junction unmatched. Germline CDR1 SGHNT, CDR2 YENEEA. This CDR3 comprises 15 residues. CDR3 amino acids: CASSPGLAGGYTQYF. For the CDR3, the DNA is TGTGCCAGCAGCCCTGGACTAGCGGGAGGGTATACGCAGTATTTT.

The V gene is TRBV12-3 or TRBV12-4, the J gene TRBJ1-1, with D perhaps matching TRBD1 (5 bases). V was trimmed by 7 bases and J by 1 base, leaving 10 bases between them. The CDR3 is 13 amino acids. The DNA of the CDR3 is TGTGCCAGCATTGAGACAGCGAACACTGAAGCTTTCTTT. Amino acids: CASIETANTEAFF.